This T cell receptor beta chain emerged from a study of identifying expanded T cells in peripheral blood (dated by TCRdb to about 2019). About the investigation overall: Four technical replicates, made by sequencing separate aliquots from the same pool of genomic DNA, were compared pairwise.

What the study reported, not specific to this receptor: Both the number of clones called differentially abundant and the false-positive rate were significantly reduced by the beta-binomial model across all healthy-donor time intervals. The authors expected that biological variance in healthy repertoires might rise further over much longer intervals, such as months to years. The binomial model flagged 0.9 to 1.5 differentially abundant clones between technical replicates but 15 to 17 over approximately 2 weeks and roughly 19 over about four weeks. Across all healthy donors, variance in clone template counts between two-week samples was found to increase significantly with total template count.

Between the V and J ends, shortened by 2 bases and 8 bases respectively, the junction contains 10 bases. The CDR3 has 12 amino acids, counting the end cysteine and phenylalanine. The entry retains the CDR3 DNA only, 36 bases that are in frame from base 1. CDR1 and CDR2 were assigned from the germline V gene as KGHSH and LQKENI. This clone was counted once. What antigen it recognizes has not been identified. No base qualities exist here, and no much larger clone lies one base off it. The immunoSEQ Assay, which uses bias-controlled multiplex PCR amplification of genomic DNA, was used to profile TCRbeta CDR3 regions. Per the original workflow: The absolute abundance of each unique TCRbeta CDR3 region was quantified after sequences were collapsed and filtered. Two models were used to test differential abundance: a binomial model (Fisher-equivalent) and a beta-binomial model that adds time-dependent variance fitted from healthy donors. Any clone with fewer than 5 combined templates was excluded, and a clone was called differentially abundant if its Benjamini-Hochberg FDR was below 0.01. Beta-binomial variance was modeled as a function of total template count across the two samples using the form v = (b*log(k)+a)^2. Held by TCRdb, this immuneACCESS table contains in-frame sequences only and omits some clones. Under half of the omission traces to an unresolved V gene where checked; the cause of the rest is unknown. The V and J calls and clone size come from that table; D and trimming were worked out from the DNA. Within this sample are about 100,000 clones, with approximately 88% of them counted one time only. The ten biggest clones cover around 14% of the sample.

During the collection period, no infections or other immune events were recorded for the healthy donors. Time-dependent variance in a beta-binomial model of T-cell clone differential abundance was calibrated using healthy-donor blood repertoires as a training cohort. The training cohort was composed of some ten healthy donors, 3 female and 7 male. On average the donors were approximately 40 years old, and their ages spanned roughly 29 to 64 years. Obtained from a commercial supplier, whole blood was collected from each healthy donor at three time points set two to three weeks apart. For immunosequencing, genomic DNA was extracted from whole blood that had not been sorted.

Here the chain combines TRBV18 and TRBJ2-7, with an unclear D gene assignment. Sequenced sample: blood. The sequence was obtained from a person aged 18-70 years in good health. Here is the DNA: TGTGCCAGCTCACCAGCGGAAGGACAGCAGTACTTC. It translates to CASSPAEGQQYF. Reference TRBV18 and TRBJ2-7 genes cover what lies past the CDR3, so the full variable domain is NAGVMQNPRHLVRRRGQEARLRCSPMKGHSHVYWYRQLPEEGLKFMVYLQKENIIDESGMPKERFSAEFPKEGPSILRIQQVVRGDSAAYFCASSPAEGQQYFGPGTRLTVT.